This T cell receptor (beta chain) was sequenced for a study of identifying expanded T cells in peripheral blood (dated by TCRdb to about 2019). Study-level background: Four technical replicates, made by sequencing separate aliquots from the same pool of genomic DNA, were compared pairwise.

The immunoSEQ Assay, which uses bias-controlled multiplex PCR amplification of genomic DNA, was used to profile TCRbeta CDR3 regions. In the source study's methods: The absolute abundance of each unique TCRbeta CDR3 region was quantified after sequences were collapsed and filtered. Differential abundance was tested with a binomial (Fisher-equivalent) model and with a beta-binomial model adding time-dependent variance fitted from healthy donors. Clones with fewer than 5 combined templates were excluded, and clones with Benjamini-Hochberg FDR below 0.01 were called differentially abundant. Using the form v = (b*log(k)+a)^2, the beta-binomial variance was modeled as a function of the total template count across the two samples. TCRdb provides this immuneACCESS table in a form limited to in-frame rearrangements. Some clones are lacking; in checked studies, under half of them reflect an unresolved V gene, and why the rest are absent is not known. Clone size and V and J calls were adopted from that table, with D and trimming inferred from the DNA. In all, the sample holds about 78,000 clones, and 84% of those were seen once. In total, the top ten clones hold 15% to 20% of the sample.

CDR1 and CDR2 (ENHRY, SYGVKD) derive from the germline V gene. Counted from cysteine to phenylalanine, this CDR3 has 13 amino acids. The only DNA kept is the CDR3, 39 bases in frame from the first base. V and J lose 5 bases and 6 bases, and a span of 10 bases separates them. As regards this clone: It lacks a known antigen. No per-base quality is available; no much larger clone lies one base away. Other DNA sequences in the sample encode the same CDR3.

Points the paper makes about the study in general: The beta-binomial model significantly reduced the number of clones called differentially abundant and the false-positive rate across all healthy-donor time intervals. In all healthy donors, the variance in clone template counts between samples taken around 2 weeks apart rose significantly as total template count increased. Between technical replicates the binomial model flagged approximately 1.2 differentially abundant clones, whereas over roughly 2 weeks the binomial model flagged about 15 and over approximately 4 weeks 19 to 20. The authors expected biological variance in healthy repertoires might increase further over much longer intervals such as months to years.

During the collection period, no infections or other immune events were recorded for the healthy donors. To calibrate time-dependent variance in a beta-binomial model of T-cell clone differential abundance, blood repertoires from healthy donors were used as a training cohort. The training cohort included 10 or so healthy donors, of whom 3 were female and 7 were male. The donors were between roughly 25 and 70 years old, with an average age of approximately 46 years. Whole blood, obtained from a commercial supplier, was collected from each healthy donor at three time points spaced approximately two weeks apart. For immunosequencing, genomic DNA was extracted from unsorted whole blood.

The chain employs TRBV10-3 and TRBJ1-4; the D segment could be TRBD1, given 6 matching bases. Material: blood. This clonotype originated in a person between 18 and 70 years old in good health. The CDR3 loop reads CAISQGRDEKLFF. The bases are TGTGCCATCAGTCAGGGGAGGGATGAAAAACTGTTTTTT.